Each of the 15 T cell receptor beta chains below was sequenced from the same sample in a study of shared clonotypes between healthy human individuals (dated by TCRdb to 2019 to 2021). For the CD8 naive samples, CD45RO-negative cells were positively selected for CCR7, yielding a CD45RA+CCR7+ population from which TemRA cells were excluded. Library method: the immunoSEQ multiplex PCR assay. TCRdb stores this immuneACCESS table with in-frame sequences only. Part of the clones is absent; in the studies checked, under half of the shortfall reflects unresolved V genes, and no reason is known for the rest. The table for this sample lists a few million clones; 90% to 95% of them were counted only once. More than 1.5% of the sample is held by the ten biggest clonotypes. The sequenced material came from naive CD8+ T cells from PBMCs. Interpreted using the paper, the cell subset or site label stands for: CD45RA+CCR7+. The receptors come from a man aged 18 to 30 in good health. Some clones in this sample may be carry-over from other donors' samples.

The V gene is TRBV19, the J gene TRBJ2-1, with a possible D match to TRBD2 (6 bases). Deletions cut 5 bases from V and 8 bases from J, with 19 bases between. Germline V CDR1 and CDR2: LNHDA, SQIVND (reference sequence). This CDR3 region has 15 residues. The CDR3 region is CASSPQTSDSDEQFF. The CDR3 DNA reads TGTGCCAGTAGTCCCCAGACTAGTGATTCCGATGAGCAGTTCTTC.

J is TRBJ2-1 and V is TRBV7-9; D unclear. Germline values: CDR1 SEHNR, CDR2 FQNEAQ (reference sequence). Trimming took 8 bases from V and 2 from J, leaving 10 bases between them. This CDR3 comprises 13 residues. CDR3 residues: CASAPHTYNEQFF. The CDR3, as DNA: TGTGCCAGCGCCCCCCACACCTACAATGAGCAGTTCTTC.

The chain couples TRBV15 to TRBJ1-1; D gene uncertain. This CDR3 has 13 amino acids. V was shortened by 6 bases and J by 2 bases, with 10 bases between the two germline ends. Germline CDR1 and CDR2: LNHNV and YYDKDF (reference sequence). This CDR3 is CATRAQGNTEAFF. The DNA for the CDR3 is TGTGCCACCAGAGCACAAGGTAACACTGAAGCTTTCTTT.

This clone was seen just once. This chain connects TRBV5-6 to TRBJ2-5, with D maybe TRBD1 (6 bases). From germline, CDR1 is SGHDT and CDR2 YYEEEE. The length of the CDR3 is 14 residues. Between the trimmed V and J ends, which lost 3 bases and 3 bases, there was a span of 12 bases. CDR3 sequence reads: CASSSAYREETQYF. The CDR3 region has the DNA TGTGCCAGCAGCTCCGCTTACAGGGAAGAGACCCAGTACTTC.

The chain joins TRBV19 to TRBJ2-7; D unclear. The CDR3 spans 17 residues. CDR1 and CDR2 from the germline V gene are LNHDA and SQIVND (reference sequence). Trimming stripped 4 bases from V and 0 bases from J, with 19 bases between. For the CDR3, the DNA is TGTGCCAGTAGTACGGATGCGGAAAGTCGAGGCTCCTACGAGCAGTACTTC. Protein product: CASSTDAESRGSYEQYF.

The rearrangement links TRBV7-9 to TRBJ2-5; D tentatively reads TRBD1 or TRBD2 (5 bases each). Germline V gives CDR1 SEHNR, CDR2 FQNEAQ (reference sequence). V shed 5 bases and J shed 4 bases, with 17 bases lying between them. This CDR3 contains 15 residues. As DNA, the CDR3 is TGTGCCAGCAGCCTACCCCGGGACCCGACAGAGACCCAGTACTTC. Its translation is CASSLPRDPTETQYF.

DNA of the CDR3: TGTGCCAGCAGTTATAGCCTATCCCGGACCGCCGAGCAGTACTTC. Encoded protein: CASSYSLSRTAEQYF. V usage is TRBV6-5 and J usage is TRBJ2-7; D ambiguous. This CDR3 contains 15 residues. Germline assignment: CDR1 MNHEY and CDR2 SVGAGI. Trimming removed 3 bases at V and 6 bases at J, with 18 bases between.

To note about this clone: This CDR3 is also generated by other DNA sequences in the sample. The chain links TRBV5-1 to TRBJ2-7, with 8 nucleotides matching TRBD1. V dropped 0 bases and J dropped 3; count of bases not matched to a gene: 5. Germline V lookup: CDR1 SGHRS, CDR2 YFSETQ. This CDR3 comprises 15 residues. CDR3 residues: CASSLGQGAFYEQYF. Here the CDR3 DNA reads TGCGCCAGCAGCTTGGGGCAGGGGGCGTTCTACGAGCAGTACTTC.

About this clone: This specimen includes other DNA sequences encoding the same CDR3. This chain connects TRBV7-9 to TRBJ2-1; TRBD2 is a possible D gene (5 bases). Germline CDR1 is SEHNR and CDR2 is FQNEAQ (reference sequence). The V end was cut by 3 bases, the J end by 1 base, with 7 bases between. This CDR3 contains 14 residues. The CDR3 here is CASSFPGSYNEQFF. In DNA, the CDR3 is TGTGCCAGCAGCTTTCCGGGGTCCTACAATGAGCAGTTCTTC.

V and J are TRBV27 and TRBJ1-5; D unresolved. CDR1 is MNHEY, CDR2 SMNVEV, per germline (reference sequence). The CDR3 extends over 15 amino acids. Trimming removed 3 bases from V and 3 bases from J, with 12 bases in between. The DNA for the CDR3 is TGTGCCAGCAGTTTTAGGGCCCCAGACAATCAGCCCCAGCATTTT. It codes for CASSFRAPDNQPQHF.

CDR3 nucleotides: TGTGCCAGCAGCCGTGGACCCCTCGGCTACTTC. Translation: CASSRGPLGYF. The gene calls are TRBV11-2 and TRBJ2-7; D uncertain. The CDR3 contains 11 residues. Looked up from germline, CDR1 is SGHAT and CDR2 is FQNNGV. V lost 5 bases to trimming and J lost 13 bases, with 15 bases between them.

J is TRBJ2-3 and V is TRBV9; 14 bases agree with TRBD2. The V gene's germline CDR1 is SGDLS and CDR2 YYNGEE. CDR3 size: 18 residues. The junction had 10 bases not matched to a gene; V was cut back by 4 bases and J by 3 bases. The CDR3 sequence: CASSPSGTSGRETDTQYF. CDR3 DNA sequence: TGTGCCAGCAGCCCATCCGGGACTAGCGGGAGAGAGACAGATACGCAGTATTTT.

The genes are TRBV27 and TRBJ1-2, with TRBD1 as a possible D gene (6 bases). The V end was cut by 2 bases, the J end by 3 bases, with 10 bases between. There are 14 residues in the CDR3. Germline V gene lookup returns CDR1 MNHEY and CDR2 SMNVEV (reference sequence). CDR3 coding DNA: TGTGCCAGCAGTTTACTAGGGGGGTACTATGGCTACACCTTC. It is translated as CASSLLGGYYGYTF.

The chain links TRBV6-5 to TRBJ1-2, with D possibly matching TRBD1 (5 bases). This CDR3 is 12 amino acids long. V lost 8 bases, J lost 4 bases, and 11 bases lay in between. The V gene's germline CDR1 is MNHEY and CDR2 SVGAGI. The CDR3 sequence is CASYSRVYGYTF. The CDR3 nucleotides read TGTGCCAGCTATAGCAGGGTCTATGGCTACACCTTC.

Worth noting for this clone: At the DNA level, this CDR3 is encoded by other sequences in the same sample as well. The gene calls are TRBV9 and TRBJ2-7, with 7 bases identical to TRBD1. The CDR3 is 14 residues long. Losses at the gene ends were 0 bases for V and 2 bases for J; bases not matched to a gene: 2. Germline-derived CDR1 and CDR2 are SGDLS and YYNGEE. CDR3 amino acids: CASSVGQGAYEQYF. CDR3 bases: TGTGCCAGCAGCGTAGGTCAGGGGGCCTACGAGCAGTACTTC.